This T cell receptor (beta chain) was captured by sequencing in a study of T cell changes during pregnancy in multiple sclerosis (dated 2019 in TCRdb). With respect to the entire study: Changes in the T cell repertoire over the course of pregnancy were examined in this study in women with multiple sclerosis.

The library was generated by the immunoSEQ multiplex PCR assay. Imported from immuneACCESS, the table was reduced by TCRdb to in-frame sequences with V and J called. These copies leave out some clones; in studies compared against another copy, an unresolved V gene accounts for under half, and the cause of the remainder is not known. The sample table holds roughly 23,000 clones, of which roughly 86% were seen once. Of the sample, around 0.97% falls within the top ten clones. Clipping removes 5 bases from V and 8 bases from J, with 13 as the unmatched junction base count. The CDR3 contains 15 residues, cysteine and phenylalanine counted. Only the CDR3 portion is preserved as DNA: 45 bases, with reading frame beginning at the first base. The germline V gene sets CDR1 to SGHTA and CDR2 to FQGNSA. On this clone itself: Its antigen is currently not known. Base-call qualities are not available, and no considerably larger clone is one nucleotide away.

Sequencing was performed on CD4+ T cells from peripheral blood mononuclear cells, taken in the second trimester of pregnancy. This clonotype was sampled from a female donor in good health, enrolled as a control in a pregnancy study. The chain employs TRBV7-2 and TRBJ1-2, and TRBD1 aligns with 8 junction nucleotides. The CDR3 region has the sequence CASSIKAQGAGGYTF. In nucleotides, the sequence is TGTGCCAGCAGCATCAAAGCTCAGGGGGCGGGAGGCTACACCTTC.